This is a list of T cell receptor beta chains from one sample in a study of spatial heterogeneity in lung cancer. Each CDR3 protein gets one entry after TCRdb re-called the 5' RACE reads with MiXCR. This sample has 25,000 or so distinct CDR3 sequences, with about 4.7% found just once. The material was PBMCs, obtained at surgery. All receptors come from a male donor with early-stage non-small cell lung cancer. CDR3s include the opening cysteine and the closing phenylalanine or tryptophan. The D gene is left open where the match is weak. Rows give clone size only sometimes, using once, few, many, or a class for an expanded clone.

V gene: TRBV14
J gene: TRBJ2-1
clone size: many
D gene: TRBD2
CDR3 protein: CASSHYSGSPYNEQFF
CDR3 DNA: TGTGCCAGCAGCCACTATAGCGGGAGCCCCTACAATGAGCAGTTCTTC

V gene: TRBV24-1
J gene: TRBJ2-1
clone size: -
D gene: TRBD2
CDR3 protein: CATEAGGRGSNEQFF
CDR3 DNA: TGTGCCACCGAGGCGGGGGGGCGCGGGAGCAATGAGCAGTTCTTC

V gene: TRBV28
J gene: TRBJ1-1
clone size: many
D gene: -
CDR3 protein: CASSFRADEAFF
CDR3 DNA: TGTGCCAGCAGTTTTCGGGCGGATGAAGCTTTCTTT

V gene: TRBV29-1
J gene: TRBJ1-2
clone size: medium-sized
D gene: -
CDR3 protein: CSVGQEYYGYTF
CDR3 DNA: TGCAGCGTTGGACAGGAGTACTATGGCTACACCTTC

V gene: TRBV18
J gene: TRBJ1-1
clone size: many
D gene: -
CDR3 protein: CASSPQTGTTEAFF
CDR3 DNA: TGTGCCAGCTCACCACAGACAGGAACCACTGAAGCTTTCTTT

V gene: TRBV12-3/TRBV12-4
J gene: TRBJ2-2
clone size: many
D gene: TRBD2
CDR3 protein: CASSPALAGANTGELFF
CDR3 DNA: TGTGCCAGCAGCCCCGCCCTAGCGGGAGCGAACACCGGGGAGCTGTTTTTT

V gene: TRBV28
J gene: TRBJ2-1
clone size: many
D gene: TRBD2
CDR3 protein: CASSSRTSGREYNEQFF
CDR3 DNA: TGTGCCAGCAGTTCCCGGACTAGCGGGAGGGAGTACAATGAGCAGTTCTTC

V gene: TRBV6-1
J gene: TRBJ1-1
clone size: many
D gene: TRBD1
CDR3 protein: CASRPTPGTGGAWTEAFF
CDR3 DNA: TGTGCCAGCAGACCAACCCCCGGGACAGGGGGCGCGTGGACTGAAGCTTTCTTT

V gene: TRBV7-2
J gene: TRBJ2-3
clone size: many
D gene: TRBD2
CDR3 protein: CASSFTKRGTQYF
CDR3 DNA: TGTGCCAGCAGCTTCACAAAGCGGGGGACGCAGTATTTT

V gene: TRBV19
J gene: TRBJ1-4
clone size: many
D gene: TRBD1
CDR3 protein: CASKPGTATNEKLFF
CDR3 DNA: TGTGCCAGTAAGCCGGGGACAGCAACTAATGAAAAACTGTTTTTT